This TCR beta chain was documented in a study of cytomegalovirus exposure and HLA in healthy donors. Only a few counts were recorded for this clone. The antigen remains undetermined. Study-level results: TCR beta V segments were, for the most part, productive about 90% or about 30% of the time in an earlier analysis.

Trimming removed 0 bases from V and 2 bases from J, with 12 bases in between. This CDR3 region has 15 residues. Germline assignment: CDR1 SGDLS and CDR2 YYNGEE. The PCR employed 60 Vbeta primers together with 13 Jbeta primers. Profiling relied on immunoSEQ multiplex PCR, and the TCRdb table lists in-frame clones only, not all of them. This table holds approximately 73,000 clones, about 60% found once. This clonotype was sampled from a man between 25 and 39 years old in good health and CMV-seropositive. The material sequenced was PBMCs. The V and J genes are TRBV9 and TRBJ2-7; possibly TRBD2 for D (6 bases). The DNA of the CDR3 is TGTGCCAGCAGCGTAGAGGCGGGGCCCACCTACGAGCAGTACTTC. Residues: CASSVEAGPTYEQYF.